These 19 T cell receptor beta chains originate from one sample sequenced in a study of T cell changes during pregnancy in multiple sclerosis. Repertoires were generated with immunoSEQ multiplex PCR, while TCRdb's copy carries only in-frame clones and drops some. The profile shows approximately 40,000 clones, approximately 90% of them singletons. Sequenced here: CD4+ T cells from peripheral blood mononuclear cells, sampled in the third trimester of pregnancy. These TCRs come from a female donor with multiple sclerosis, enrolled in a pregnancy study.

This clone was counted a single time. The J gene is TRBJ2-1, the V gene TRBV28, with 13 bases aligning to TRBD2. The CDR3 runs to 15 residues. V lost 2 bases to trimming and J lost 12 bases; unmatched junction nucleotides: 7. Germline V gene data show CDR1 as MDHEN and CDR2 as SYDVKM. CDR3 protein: CASSLTSGRASSQFF. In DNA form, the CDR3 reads TGTGCCAGCAGTTTAACTAGCGGGAGGGCCTCATCGCAGTTCTTC.

For the CDR3, the DNA is TGCGCCAGCAGCTCCGACAGGGGCGAGCAGTACTTC. Amino acids: CASSSDRGEQYF. The V call is TRBV5-1, the J call TRBJ2-7; 8 positions agree with TRBD1. Germline CDR1 is SGHRS and CDR2 is YFSETQ. This CDR3 has 12 residues. The V segment lost 3 bases and the J segment 6 bases; nucleotides outside the gene matches: 2.

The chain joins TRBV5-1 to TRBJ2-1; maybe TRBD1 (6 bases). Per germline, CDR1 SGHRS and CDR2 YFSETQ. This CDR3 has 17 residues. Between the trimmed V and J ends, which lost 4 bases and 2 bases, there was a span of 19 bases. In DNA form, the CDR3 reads TGCGCCAGCAGCCCATCCGGGACAAAATCAACCTACAATGAGCAGTTCTTC. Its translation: CASSPSGTKSTYNEQFF.

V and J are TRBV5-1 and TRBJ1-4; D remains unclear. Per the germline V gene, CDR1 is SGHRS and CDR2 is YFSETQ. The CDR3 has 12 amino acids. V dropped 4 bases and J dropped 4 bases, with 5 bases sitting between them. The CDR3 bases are TGCGCCAGCAGCCTCAGTAATGAAAAACTGTTTTTT. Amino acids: CASSLSNEKLFF.

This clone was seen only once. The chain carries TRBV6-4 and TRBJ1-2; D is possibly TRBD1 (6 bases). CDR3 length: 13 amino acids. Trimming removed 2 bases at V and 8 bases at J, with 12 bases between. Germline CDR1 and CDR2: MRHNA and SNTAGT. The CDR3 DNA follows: TGTGCCAGCAGTGACACTACCACAGGGGGCTACACCTTC. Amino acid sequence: CASSDTTTGGYTF.

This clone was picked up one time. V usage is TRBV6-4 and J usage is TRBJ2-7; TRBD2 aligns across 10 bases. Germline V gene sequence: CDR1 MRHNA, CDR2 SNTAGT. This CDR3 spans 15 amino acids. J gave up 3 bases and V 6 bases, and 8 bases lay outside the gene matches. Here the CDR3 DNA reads TGTGCCAGCAGCGCCGAAGCGGGAGGGAGCTACGAGCAGTACTTC. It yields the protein CASSAEAGGSYEQYF.

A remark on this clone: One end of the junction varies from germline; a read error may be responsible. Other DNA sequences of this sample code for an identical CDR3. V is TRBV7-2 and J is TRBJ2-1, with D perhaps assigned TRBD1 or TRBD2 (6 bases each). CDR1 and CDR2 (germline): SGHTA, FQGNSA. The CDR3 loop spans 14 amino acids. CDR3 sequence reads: CASSLGGGYNEQFF. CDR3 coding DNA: TGTGCTAGCAGCTTAGGAGGGGGCTACAATGAGCAGTTCTTC.

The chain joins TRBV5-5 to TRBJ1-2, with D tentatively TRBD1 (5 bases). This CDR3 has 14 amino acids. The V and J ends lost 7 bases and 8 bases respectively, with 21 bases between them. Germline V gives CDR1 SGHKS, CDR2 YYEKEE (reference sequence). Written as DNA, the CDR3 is TGTGCCAGCGGATTAGGGACTCCCAAAGAGGGCTACACCTTC. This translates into CASGLGTPKEGYTF.

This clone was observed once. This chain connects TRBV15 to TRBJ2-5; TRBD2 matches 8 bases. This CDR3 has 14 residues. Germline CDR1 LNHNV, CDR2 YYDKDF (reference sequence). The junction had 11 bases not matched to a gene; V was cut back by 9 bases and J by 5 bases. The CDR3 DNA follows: TGTGCCACTGGGCTGGGCGGGAGGTGGGAGACCCAGTACTTC. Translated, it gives CATGLGGRWETQYF.

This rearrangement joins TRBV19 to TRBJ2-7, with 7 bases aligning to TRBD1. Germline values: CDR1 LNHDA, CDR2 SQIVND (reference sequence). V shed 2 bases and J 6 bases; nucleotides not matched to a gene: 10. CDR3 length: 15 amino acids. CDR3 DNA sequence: TGTGCCAGTAGTATAACGGACAGGTCGGCGTCCGAGCAGTACTTC. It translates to CASSITDRSASEQYF.

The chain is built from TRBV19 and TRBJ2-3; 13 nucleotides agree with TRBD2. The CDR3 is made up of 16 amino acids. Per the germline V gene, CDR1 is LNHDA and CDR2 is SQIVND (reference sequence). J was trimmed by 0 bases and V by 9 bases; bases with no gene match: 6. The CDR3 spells CASTSGRGGSTDTQYF. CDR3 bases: TGTGCCAGCACTAGCGGGAGGGGTGGGAGCACAGATACGCAGTATTTT.

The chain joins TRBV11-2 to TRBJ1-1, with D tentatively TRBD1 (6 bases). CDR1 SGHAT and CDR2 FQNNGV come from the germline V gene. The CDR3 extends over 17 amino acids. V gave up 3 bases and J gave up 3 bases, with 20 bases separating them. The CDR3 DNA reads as TGTGCCAGCAGCTTCTTCACAGGGCGTGGAAGATACACTGAAGCTTTCTTT. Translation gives CASSFFTGRGRYTEAFF.

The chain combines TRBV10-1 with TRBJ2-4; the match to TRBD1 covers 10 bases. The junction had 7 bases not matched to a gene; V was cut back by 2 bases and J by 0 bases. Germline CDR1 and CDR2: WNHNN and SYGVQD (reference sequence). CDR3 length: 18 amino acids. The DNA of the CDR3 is TGCGCCAGCAGTGAGGGACAGGGGGAGAACCTAGCCAAAAACATTCAGTACTTC. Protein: CASSEGQGENLAKNIQYF.

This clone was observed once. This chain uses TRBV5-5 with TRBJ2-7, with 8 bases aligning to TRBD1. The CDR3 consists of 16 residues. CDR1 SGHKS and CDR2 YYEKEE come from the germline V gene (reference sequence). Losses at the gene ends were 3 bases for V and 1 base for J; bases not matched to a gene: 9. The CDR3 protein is CASSWAGGQGSYEQYF. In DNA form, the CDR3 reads TGTGCCAGCAGCTGGGCCGGAGGACAGGGTTCCTACGAGCAGTACTTC.

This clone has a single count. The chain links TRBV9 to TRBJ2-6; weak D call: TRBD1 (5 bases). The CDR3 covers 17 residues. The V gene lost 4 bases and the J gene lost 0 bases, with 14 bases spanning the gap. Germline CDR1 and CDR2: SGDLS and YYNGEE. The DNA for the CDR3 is TGTGCCAGCAGCCCCCGTTGGACACTCTCTGGGGCCAACGTCCTGACTTTC. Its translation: CASSPRWTLSGANVLTF. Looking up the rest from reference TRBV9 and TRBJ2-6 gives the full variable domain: DSGVTQTPKHLITATGQRVTLRCSPRSGDLSVYWYQQSLDQGLQFLIQYYNGEERAKGNILERFSAQQFPDLHSELNLSSLELGDSALYFCASSPRWTLSGANVLTFGAGSRLTVL.

CDR3 in amino acids: CSALDRGLIV. CDR3 DNA sequence: TGCAGTGCTCTGGACAGAGGCCTGATCGTC. The chain combines TRBV20-1 with TRBJ2-7; TRBD1 is a possible D gene (6 bases). CDR3 length equals 10 residues. Germline lookup yields CDR1 DFQATT and CDR2 SNEGSKA (reference sequence).

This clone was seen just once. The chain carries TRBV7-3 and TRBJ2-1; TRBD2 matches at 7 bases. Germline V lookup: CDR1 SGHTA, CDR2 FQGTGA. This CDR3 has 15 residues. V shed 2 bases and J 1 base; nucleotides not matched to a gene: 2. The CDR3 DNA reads TGTGCCAGCAGCTTAGTCGGGGGGTCCTACAATGAGCAGTTCTTC. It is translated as CASSLVGGSYNEQFF.

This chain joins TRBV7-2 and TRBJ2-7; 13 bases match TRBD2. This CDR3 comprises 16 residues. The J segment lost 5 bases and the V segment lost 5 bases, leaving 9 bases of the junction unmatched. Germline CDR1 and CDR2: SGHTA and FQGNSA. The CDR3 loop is CASSTPGLAGDHEQYF. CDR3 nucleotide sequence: TGTGCCAGCAGCACTCCCGGACTAGCGGGAGACCACGAGCAGTACTTC.

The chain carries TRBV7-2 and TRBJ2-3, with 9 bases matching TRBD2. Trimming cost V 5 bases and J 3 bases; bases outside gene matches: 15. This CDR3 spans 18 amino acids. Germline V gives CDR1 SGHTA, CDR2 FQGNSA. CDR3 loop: CASSRKEVGSGRTDTQYF. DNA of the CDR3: TGTGCCAGCAGCCGCAAGGAGGTTGGTAGCGGGAGAACAGATACGCAGTATTTT.